This T cell receptor beta chain was sequenced during a study of T-cell memory formation after mild COVID-19. TCRdb re-derived calls from the 5' RACE reads in MiXCR, one entry per CDR3 protein. The repertoire holds around 260,000 distinct CDR3 sequences, with around 15% as singletons. This CDR3 has 15 residues. Trimming took off 4 bases at V and 4 bases at J, with 17 bases between the two ends. CDR1 and CDR2 from the germline V gene are SGDLS and YYNGEE. Sequences were obtained from PBMCs or a T cell subset sorted from them (not recorded which). The genes are TRBV9 and TRBJ1-1; D remains ambiguous. The TCR comes from a man aged 18 to 35 who had mild COVID-19 (a few samples of this study predate the infection). Cell type and time point are not known. CDR3 nucleotide sequence: TGTGCCAGCAGCCCCGAATTATCTGTGCCCACTGAAGCTTTCTTT. Translation gives CASSPELSVPTEAFF.